The entry below gives a single T cell receptor (beta chain) sequence along with its context. Its specificity is unknown. Unsorted whole blood supplied the blood RNA, and germline DNA was isolated too. The patients, who had chronic HBV infection, were treatment-naive (untreated). The record originates from a study of tumor-infiltrating lymphocytes in primary liver carcinoma. Study-wide background: The study obtained roughly 3.65 to 7.13 million productive TCRbeta reads per sample, similar across tissue types. Study-wide findings and caveats: Compared with tumor region pairs, tumor-adjacent and tumor-blood pairs overlapped less.

The template, approximately 500 ng total RNA, yielded TCR beta cDNA made with a constant-region primer. What produced the TCR beta libraries was three nested multiplex PCR rounds using slightly modified ARM-PCR. PCR rounds one and two used TRBV1-TRBV30 forward primers with a C-beta reverse primer for 9 to 10 cycles each. TCRdb re-called the multiplex PCR reads with MiXCR, one entry per CDR3 protein. This table has 330,000 or so distinct CDR3 sequences, about 65% appearing once. The length of the CDR3 is 15 residues. From germline, CDR1 is MNHEY and CDR2 SVGEGT. The chain joins TRBV6-2 or TRBV6-3 to TRBJ1-5; D possibly corresponds to TRBD1 (6 bases). The J call may be incorrect, as the DNA end agrees better with TRBJ2-3. Sequenced material: peripheral blood. The sequence came from a man aged 40-49 years with primary liver carcinoma and hepatitis B virus infection. This CDR3 reads CASSLDSYNNQSQYF. CDR3 nucleotides: TGTGCCAGCAGTTTGGACAGTTATAACAATCAGTCCCAGTATTTT.